This note documents a single T cell receptor (beta chain) sequence. This sample was included in a study of patients and donors after allogeneic stem cell transplantation. Each CDR3 protein is one row after TCRdb ran MiXCR on the RT-PCR reads. The data contain tens of thousands of distinct CDR3 sequences, roughly 52% of them singletons. Sequences were obtained from blood, either unsorted or a sorted T cell fraction (not recorded which). This TCR derives from a human donor who was either an allogeneic HSCT recipient or a stem cell or donor lymphocyte infusion donor (not recorded which). It is not recorded whose cells these are; they may come from a transplant donor.

The chain's CDR3 is CASSSYTGEKLFF. CDR3 nucleotides: TGTGCCAGCAGTTCTTACACGGGTGAAAAACTGTTTTTT. This chain connects TRBV7-2 to TRBJ1-4, with D unclear. Germline assignment: CDR1 SGHTA and CDR2 FQGNSA. V lost 6 bases to trimming and J lost 7 bases, with 12 bases between them. This CDR3 has 13 residues.